This passage covers 2 T cell receptor beta chains from one sample sequenced in a study of T cell responses to AZD1222 COVID-19 vaccine (dated by TCRdb to the early 2020s). The method was the immunoSEQ multiplex PCR assay. This is the immuneACCESS table as TCRdb keeps it, with only in-frame sequences that have V and J called. A part of the clones is gone; compared with another copy, unresolved V genes explain less than half, and the rest is unexplained. The sample table contains about 110,000 clones; only one count was recorded for around 85% of them. About 4.5% of the sample lies in the top ten. The time point label, read with the paper, signifies: baseline before first vaccination. Specimen: peripheral blood, collected on day 0 of AZD1222 vaccination. The receptors shown here come from an adult in good health.

The chain joins TRBV5-1 to TRBJ1-4, with TRBD1 as a possible D gene (5 bases). Between the trimmed V and J ends, which lost 5 bases and 8 bases, there was a span of 25 bases. CDR1 and CDR2 (germline): SGHRS, YFSETQ. The length of the CDR3 is 17 residues. The CDR3 loop is CASSAGLQGSGREKLFF. The CDR3 DNA reads as TGCGCCAGCAGTGCCGGGCTGCAGGGATCGGGTCGGGAAAAACTGTTTTTT.

The rearrangement links TRBV10-3 to TRBJ2-3; 12 bases are shared with TRBD2. Per the germline V gene, CDR1 is ENHRY and CDR2 is SYGVKD. The CDR3 extends over 17 amino acids. After removal of 2 bases from V and 4 bases from J, the junction contained 7 bases not matched to a gene. The DNA of the CDR3 is TGTGCCATCAGTGAGGGACCTAGCGGGAGGGCCCCAGATACGCAGTATTTT. Protein product: CAISEGPSGRAPDTQYF.